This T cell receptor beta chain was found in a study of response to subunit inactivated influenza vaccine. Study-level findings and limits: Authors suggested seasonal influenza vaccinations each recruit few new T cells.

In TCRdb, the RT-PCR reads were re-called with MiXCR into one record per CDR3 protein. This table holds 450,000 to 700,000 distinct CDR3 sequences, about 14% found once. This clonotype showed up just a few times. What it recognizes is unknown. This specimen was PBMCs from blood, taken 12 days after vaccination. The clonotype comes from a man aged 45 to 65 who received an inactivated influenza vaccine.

In DNA, the CDR3 is TGTGCCTCTAGGGGACAAGGGACCCACGGCTTGCAGTTCTTC. This codes for CASRGQGTHGLQFF. The J gene is TRBJ2-1, the V gene TRBV6-1; a possible D gene is TRBD1 (6 bases). CDR1 MNHNS and CDR2 SASEGT come from the germline V gene. CDR3 size: 14 residues. V was cut by 11 bases and J by 12 bases, with 26 bases left in between.